These T cell receptor beta chains were read from a single sample in a study of control samples from healthy donors and cancer patients. Sequencing was performed with immunoSEQ multiplex PCR; in TCRdb, only in-frame clones are kept and a portion is missing. The data show fewer than 25,000 clones, more than 75% seen once. The sample was PBMCs. The receptors stem from a woman in her sixties or seventies with head and neck cancer. Each CDR3 is given without its conserved first and last residue. Each record gives: V gene, J gene, clone size, CDR3 protein. Not every row has a clone size; where given, it reads once, few, many or a size class.

TRBV5-6	TRBJ2-7	once	ASSQAPGDRPLRREQY
TRBV5-1	TRBJ2-5	.	ASSLMSGGKETQY
TRBV13	TRBJ2-7	few	ASSPDRAPSYEQY
TRBV11-2	TRBJ2-2	.	ASSLVLSGGPGELF
TRBV18	TRBJ2-1	.	ASSTGTGQTFEQF
TRBV7-9	TRBJ2-7	few	ASSFLADRGMGEQY
TRBV15	TRBJ2-4	once	ATSRGPGEIYIQY
TRBV15	TRBJ2-3	once	ATSLGTDTQY
TRBV3-1/TRBV3-2	TRBJ1-3	few	ASSQDKKGPGNTIY
TRBV4-1	TRBJ2-6	.	ASSQDRQGNFLGANVLT
TRBV2	TRBJ1-5	.	ASSDSGEGQPQH
TRBV9	TRBJ2-1	.	ASSVSSGRINEQF
TRBV4-2	TRBJ1-4	.	ASSSKLDGKLF
TRBV7-9	TRBJ2-2	large	ASSFKGGETGELF
TRBV3-1/TRBV3-2	TRBJ1-1	few	ASSQDLWTGETEAF
TRBV11-2	TRBJ2-7	.	ASSLVGPEQY
TRBV2	TRBJ1-1	.	ASRADRNTEAF
TRBV3-1/TRBV3-2	TRBJ1-6	.	ASSQVGTNSPLH
TRBV11-3	TRBJ2-1	.	ASSLGGDNEQF
TRBV27	TRBJ2-1	.	ASSNGPRLNSSYNEQF
TRBV7-9	TRBJ1-5	.	ASSSQTQPQH
TRBV3-1/TRBV3-2	TRBJ2-7	.	ASSHPPFSEQY
TRBV5-5	TRBJ2-7	.	ASSPAETYEQY
TRBV27	TRBJ2-5	.	ASGPRGLAGVVGETQY
TRBV7-9	TRBJ2-5	once	ASSLTSGSNWETQY